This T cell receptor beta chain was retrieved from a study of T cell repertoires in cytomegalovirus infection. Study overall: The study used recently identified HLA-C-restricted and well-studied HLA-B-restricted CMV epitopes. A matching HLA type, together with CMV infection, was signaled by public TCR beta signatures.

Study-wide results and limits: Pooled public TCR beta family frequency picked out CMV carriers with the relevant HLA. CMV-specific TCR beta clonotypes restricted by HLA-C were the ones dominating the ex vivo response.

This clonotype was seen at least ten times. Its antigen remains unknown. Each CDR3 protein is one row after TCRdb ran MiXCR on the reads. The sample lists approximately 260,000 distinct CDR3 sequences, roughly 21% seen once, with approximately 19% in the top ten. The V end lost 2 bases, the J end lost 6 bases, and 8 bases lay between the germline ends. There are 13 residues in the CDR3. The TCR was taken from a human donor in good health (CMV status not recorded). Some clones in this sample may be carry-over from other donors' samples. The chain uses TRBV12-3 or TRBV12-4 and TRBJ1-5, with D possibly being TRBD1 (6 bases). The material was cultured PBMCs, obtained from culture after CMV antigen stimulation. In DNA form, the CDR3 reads TGTGCCAGCAGTTTAAGGGGGGGTCAGCCCCAGCATTTT. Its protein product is CASSLRGGQPQHF.